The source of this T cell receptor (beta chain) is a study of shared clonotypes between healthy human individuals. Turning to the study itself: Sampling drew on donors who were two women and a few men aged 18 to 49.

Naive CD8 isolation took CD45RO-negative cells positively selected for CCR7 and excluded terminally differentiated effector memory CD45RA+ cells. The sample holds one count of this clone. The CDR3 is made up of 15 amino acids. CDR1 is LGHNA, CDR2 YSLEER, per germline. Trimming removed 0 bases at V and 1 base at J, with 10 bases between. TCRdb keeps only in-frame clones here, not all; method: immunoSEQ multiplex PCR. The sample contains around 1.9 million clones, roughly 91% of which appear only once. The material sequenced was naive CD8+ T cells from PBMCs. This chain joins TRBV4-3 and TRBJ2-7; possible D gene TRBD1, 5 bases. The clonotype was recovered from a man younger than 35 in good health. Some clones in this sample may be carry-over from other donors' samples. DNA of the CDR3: TGCGCCAGCAGCCAAGAACGCAGGGCATCCTACGAGCAGTACTTC. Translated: CASSQERRASYEQYF.